The 22 T cell receptor beta chains given below trace back to one sample, sequenced in a study of T cell repertoires in cytomegalovirus infection. These receptors' antigens are unknown. TCRdb re-called the reads with MiXCR, one entry per CDR3 protein. The table includes around 100,000 distinct CDR3 sequences, about 9.5% detected once. The sequenced sample consisted of PBMCs, sequenced either directly or after in vitro stimulation (not recorded which). The receptor source for this set is a human donor in good health (CMV status not recorded). Some clones in this sample may be carry-over from other donors' samples.

Concerning this clonotype itself: An end of the junction differs from the germline gene, which may be a read error. The J gene is TRBJ1-5, the V gene TRBV11-3; D perhaps matches TRBD1 (6 bases). CDR3 size: 14 residues. CDR1 is SGHNT and CDR2 is YENEEA in the germline V gene. The CDR3 DNA is TGTGCCAGCAGCCCTGGCAGGGGTAATCAGTCCCAGCATTTT. Its protein product is CASSPGRGNQSQHF.

This rearrangement joins TRBV3-1 to TRBJ1-1; D is possibly TRBD1 (6 bases). Germline V gives CDR1 LGHDT, CDR2 YNNKEL (reference sequence). CDR3 length equals 13 residues. The V end lost 3 bases, the J end lost 4 bases, and 9 bases lay between the germline ends. The CDR3, as DNA: TGTGCCAGCAGCCAGGGACAAGTCACTGAAGCTTTCTTT. It encodes CASSQGQVTEAFF. Complete variable domain (other parts from reference TRBV3-1 and TRBJ1-1): DTAVSQTPKYLVTQMGNDKSIKCEQNLGHDTMYWYKQDSKKFLKIMFSYNNKELIINETVPNRFSPKSPDKAHLNLHINSLELGDSAVYFCASSQGQVTEAFFGQGTRLTVV.

This clonotype was recorded many times. V gene TRBV7-9 combines with J gene TRBJ1-2; TRBD1 matches at 9 bases. The germline gives CDR1 SEHNR, CDR2 FQNEAQ (reference sequence). The CDR3 covers 14 residues. J was trimmed by 5 bases and V by 7 bases; bases with no gene match: 8. The CDR3 protein is CASIEPGQGYGYTF. The CDR3 DNA is TGTGCCAGCATCGAACCGGGACAGGGATATGGCTACACCTTC.

This clonotype has at least ten counts. The chain carries TRBV7-2 and TRBJ2-6; possible D gene TRBD2, 5 bases. Germline lookup yields CDR1 SGHTA and CDR2 FQGNSA. Trimming cost V 10 bases and J 1 base, with 17 bases left between them. The CDR3 consists of 16 residues. The chain's CDR3 is CAKLNRGGSGANVLTF. CDR3 coding DNA: TGTGCCAAGCTCAACCGGGGTGGGTCTGGGGCCAACGTCCTGACTTTC.

This clonotype was counted at least ten times. The gene calls are TRBV5-4 and TRBJ2-1, with 8 nucleotides matching TRBD1. The J segment lost 10 bases and the V segment lost 4 bases, leaving 10 bases of the junction unmatched. CDR3 size: 14 residues. CDR1 is SGHNT, CDR2 YYREEE, per germline (reference sequence). In nucleotides, the CDR3 is TGTGCCAGCAGCGGCAGGGGGCGTGTGGTCGAGCAGTTCTTC. As protein: CASSGRGRVVEQFF.

The table lists this clonotype with many counts. The rearrangement links TRBV20-1 to TRBJ2-4; TRBD2 matches 10 bases. Looked up from germline, CDR1 is DFQATT and CDR2 is SNEGSKA (reference sequence). The CDR3 runs 15 residues. J lost 9 bases, V lost 6 bases, and 14 bases had no gene match. The CDR3 nucleotides read TGCAGTGCCGACACTCCCCTAGCGGGAGCGAGCATTCAGTACTTC. It is translated as CSADTPLAGASIQYF.

This clonotype was counted a few times. The chain carries TRBV5-4 and TRBJ2-3, with 14 bases that match TRBD2. The CDR3 sequence is 16 residues long. Germline values: CDR1 SGHNT, CDR2 YYREEE (reference sequence). V shed 7 bases, J shed 2 bases, and the junction held 6 bases outside the gene matches. The DNA for the CDR3 is TGTGCCAGCGGGACTAGCGGGAGTCTCTTCACAGATACGCAGTATTTT. It is translated as CASGTSGSLFTDTQYF. The variable domain in full, with the rest retrieved from reference TRBV5-4 and TRBJ2-3, is ETGVTQSPTHLIKTRGQQVTLRCSSQSGHNTVSWYQQALGQGPQFIFQYYREEENGRGNFPPRFSGLQFPNYSSELNVNALELDDSALYLCASGTSGSLFTDTQYFGPGTRLTVL.

This clonotype was observed a handful of times. V usage is TRBV11-3 and J usage is TRBJ2-5; D is ambiguous. Germline values: CDR1 SGHNT, CDR2 YENEEA. The length of the CDR3 is 13 residues. V gave up 8 bases and J gave up 2 bases, with 12 bases separating them. The CDR3 spells CASRPFSQETQYF. Here the CDR3 DNA reads TGTGCCAGCCGTCCTTTTTCGCAAGAGACCCAGTACTTC.

V and J are TRBV14 and TRBJ2-5; D possibly corresponds to TRBD1 (6 bases). V lost 8 bases to trimming and J lost 8 bases, with 18 bases between them. The length of the CDR3 is 13 residues. From germline, CDR1 is SGHDN and CDR2 FVKESK. CDR3 region: CASGQGNLPTQYF. The CDR3 DNA is TGTGCCAGCGGTCAGGGGAACTTACCTACCCAGTACTTC.

This clonotype has at least ten counts. The chain links TRBV7-2 to TRBJ2-1, with 7 positions matching TRBD2. Trimming removed 3 bases from V and 5 bases from J; junction bases left unmatched: 7. Germline loops: CDR1 SGHTA, CDR2 FQGNSA. This CDR3 region has 15 residues. The CDR3 coding sequence is TGTGCCAGCAGCTTCCCGGCGGGAGCGGACAATGAGCAGTTCTTC. This encodes CASSFPAGADNEQFF.

This clonotype was counted only a few times. The V gene is TRBV6-1, the J gene TRBJ1-5; D gene uncertain. The CDR3 runs 16 residues. V lost 2 bases and J 6 bases, leaving 17 bases between the germline ends. CDR1 is MNHNS and CDR2 is SASEGT in the germline V gene. CDR3 region: CASSEQVSGSGQPQHF. CDR3 DNA: TGTGCCAGCAGTGAACAAGTATCGGGGAGCGGTCAGCCCCAGCATTTT.

This clonotype was seen many times. The chain employs TRBV6-2 or TRBV6-3 and TRBJ2-7; 11 nucleotides agree with TRBD2. Trimming at V came to 7 bases and at J to 6 bases, leaving 14 bases not matched to a gene. The germline V gene has CDR1 MNHEY and CDR2 SVGEGT. There are 16 residues in the CDR3. The CDR3 coding sequence is TGTGCCAGCACCAGAACCAGGAACCTAGCGGGAGGCGAGCAGTACTTC. This sequence encodes CASTRTRNLAGGEQYF.

This sequence joins TRBV15 and TRBJ2-1; D might be TRBD2 (5 bases). Germline-derived CDR1 and CDR2 are LNHNV and YYDKDF (reference sequence). V shed 7 bases and J shed 1 base, with 14 bases lying between them. The CDR3 covers 15 residues. CDR3 in amino acids: CATTPSRESYNEQFF. CDR3 sequence (DNA): TGTGCCACCACCCCAAGCCGGGAATCCTACAATGAGCAGTTCTTC. Full variable domain (missing parts from reference TRBV15 and TRBJ2-1): DAMVIQNPRYQVTQFGKPVTLSCSQTLNHNVMYWYQQKSSQAPKLLFHYYDKDFNNEADTPDNFQSRRPNTSFCFLDIRSPGLGDTAMYLCATTPSRESYNEQFFGPGTRLTVL.

This clonotype was picked up many times. The J gene is TRBJ2-3, the V gene TRBV7-2; 12 positions agree with TRBD2. This CDR3 region has 15 residues. V lost 3 bases and J lost 5; bases outside the gene matches: 3. The V gene's germline CDR1 is SGHTA and CDR2 FQGNSA. The CDR3 DNA reads as TGTGCCAGCAGCTTGACTAGCGGGAGTAGAGATACGCAGTATTTT. Protein: CASSLTSGSRDTQYF. The whole variable domain, remainder taken from reference TRBV7-2 and TRBJ2-3, is GAGVSQSPSNKVTEKGKDVELRCDPISGHTALYWYRQSLGQGLEFLIYFQGNSAPDKSGLPSDRFSAERTGGSVSTLTIQRTQQEDSAVYLCASSLTSGSRDTQYFGPGTRLTVL.

This clonotype was found a few times. The chain combines TRBV5-4 with TRBJ2-5; 9 nucleotides align to TRBD2. J was trimmed by 3 bases and V by 1 base; bases with no gene match: 7. Germline values: CDR1 SGHNT, CDR2 YYREEE (reference sequence). CDR3 length: 16 residues. CDR3 nucleotide sequence: TGTGCCAGCAGCTTGTCACTAGCGGGTTGGGAAGAGACCCAGTACTTC. It is translated as CASSLSLAGWEETQYF.

This clonotype was seen only a few times. The chain joins TRBV12-3 or TRBV12-4 to TRBJ2-2; the D gene is possibly TRBD2 (6 bases). With 0 bases removed from V and 7 bases from J, the gap between germline ends came to 9 bases. The CDR3 sequence is 14 residues long. The CDR3 spells CASSLAPGVGELFF. CDR3 DNA: TGTGCCAGCAGTTTAGCGCCGGGAGTCGGGGAGCTGTTTTTT.

This clonotype was detected many times. The chain carries TRBV24-1 and TRBJ1-2, with D possibly matching TRBD1 (6 bases). The germline CDR1 and CDR2 sequences are KGHDR and SFDVKD. The CDR3 runs to 14 residues. The V gene lost 5 bases and the J gene lost 5 bases, with 14 bases spanning the gap. CDR3 sequence reads: CATSASGTKYGYTF. The CDR3 bases are TGTGCCACCAGTGCCTCCGGGACAAAGTATGGCTACACCTTC.

There are many counts of this clonotype. The CDR3 region has the DNA TGTGCCAGCAGCTCAGCCGGGACTAGCGTTTGGGATGAGCAGTTCTTC. It encodes CASSSAGTSVWDEQFF. The V call is TRBV7-2, the J call TRBJ2-1; 10 bases are shared with TRBD2. Trimming took 4 bases from V and 8 from J; bases not matched to a gene: 11. This CDR3 contains 16 residues. Germline V CDR1 and CDR2: SGHTA, FQGNSA.

The table lists this clonotype with many counts. The chain carries TRBV6-2 or TRBV6-3 and TRBJ2-1; 11 bases align to TRBD1. Trimming cost V 7 bases and J 9 bases; bases outside gene matches: 8. This CDR3 is 14 amino acids long. Germline CDR1 and CDR2: MNHEY and SVGEGT. The CDR3 DNA reads as TGTGCCAGCACCCAATCCGGGACAGGGGGTGAGCAGTTCTTC. Amino acid sequence: CASTQSGTGGEQFF.

This clonotype was seen a handful of times. The chain joins TRBV29-1 to TRBJ1-1; 7 bases fit TRBD1. V was clipped by 5 bases and J by 5 bases; unmatched bases: 11. CDR3 length: 14 residues. The germline V gene encodes CDR1 SQVTM and CDR2 ANQGSEA. The CDR3 spells CSVKGPTGFTEAFF. The CDR3 DNA sequence: TGCAGCGTTAAGGGCCCGACAGGGTTTACTGAAGCTTTCTTT.

DNA for the CDR3: TGCGCCAGCAGCCAGATTTCCGGGACCATCCAAGAGACCCAGTACTTC. Translating gives CASSQISGTIQETQYF. This sequence joins TRBV5-1 and TRBJ2-5; D may match TRBD1 or TRBD2 (5 bases each). V lost 4 bases, J lost 1 base, and 17 bases lay in between. The CDR3 contains 16 residues. Germline V lookup: CDR1 SGHRS, CDR2 YFSETQ.

There are many counts of this clonotype. The chain employs TRBV4-1 and TRBJ2-7; perhaps D is TRBD1 or TRBD2 (5 bases each). There are 14 residues in the CDR3. V was clipped by 2 bases and J by 1 base, with 9 bases between them. The germline V gene has CDR1 MGHRA and CDR2 YSYEKL. This CDR3 is CASSQSGRSYEQYF. The CDR3 bases are TGCGCCAGCAGCCAATCGGGACGGTCCTACGAGCAGTACTTC.